These T cell receptor beta chains were read from a single sample in a study of T cells in Graves' hyperthyroidism and ophthalmopathy. TCRdb itself ran the multiplex PCR reads through MiXCR, one entry per CDR3 protein. Altogether roughly 500,000 distinct CDR3 sequences are present, about 16% being singletons, with the ten largest covering around 28%. Sequencing was done on a sample of blood. The receptor source for this set is a woman in her twenties or thirties with Graves' ophthalmopathy. CDR3s include the opening cysteine and the closing phenylalanine or tryptophan. Fields, in order: D gene, J gene, clone size, V gene, CDR3 DNA, CDR3 protein. A D gene is named only where the DNA matches it firmly. Not every row has a clone size; where given, it reads once, few, many or a size class.

>.|TRBJ2-3|few|TRBV15
TGTGCCACCAGCCGTGGGACACCAAGCACAGATACGCAGTATTTT
CATSRGTPSTDTQYF
>.|TRBJ2-7|many|TRBV5-4
TGTGCCAGCAGCCTCCGGGACACATACTCCTACGAGCAGTACTTC
CASSLRDTYSYEQYF
>TRBD1|TRBJ2-5|few|TRBV10-3
TGTGCCATACGACAGGGGGAGCGCTCTGAGACCCAGTACTTC
CAIRQGERSETQYF
>.|TRBJ2-7|many|TRBV13
TGTGCCAGCAGCTTATCCGCTAGAAAGGGGTACGAGCAGTACTTC
CASSLSARKGYEQYF
>.|TRBJ2-5|few|TRBV10-1
TGCGCCAGCAGTGAGGGGGTTTCAGAGACCCAGTACTTC
CASSEGVSETQYF
>TRBD1|TRBJ1-2|many|TRBV27
TGTGCCAGCAGCCACCAGGGACAGGGGGCGGACTATGGCTACACCTTC
CASSHQGQGADYGYTF
>.|TRBJ1-2|many|TRBV10-3
TGTGCCATCAGTGAGGGCGGACAGATCTATGGCTACACCTTC
CAISEGGQIYGYTF
>.|TRBJ1-3|.|TRBV5-1
TGCGCCAGCAGCTTGGAATCGGGACATTTGACTGGAAACACCATATATTTT
CASSLESGHLTGNTIYF
>.|TRBJ1-2|.|TRBV7-9
TGTGCCAGCAGCCCTCGAGGTATATTCTATGGCTACACCTTC
CASSPRGIFYGYTF
>.|TRBJ2-3|few|TRBV20-1
TGCAGTGCTATACAGGGACTCACTAGCACAGATACGCAGTATTTT
CSAIQGLTSTDTQYF
>TRBD1|TRBJ2-2|many|TRBV2
TGTGCCAGCACCATGGGACAGGTTCCCGGGGAGCTGTTTTTT
CASTMGQVPGELFF
>.|TRBJ2-3|few|TRBV27
TGTGCCAGCAGTAACGACTTTCCTCAATACCGGGACACAGGATCACACCTCCAGTATTTT
CASSNDFPQYRDTGSHLQYF
>.|TRBJ1-4|.|TRBV25-1
TGTGCCAGCAGTGAGGGGCTACCTAATGAAAAACTGTTTTTT
CASSEGLPNEKLFF
>TRBD2|TRBJ2-3|.|TRBV18
TGTGCCAGCTCACCCTTAGCGGGAGAGACCACAGATACGCAGTATTTT
CASSPLAGETTDTQYF
>.|TRBJ2-2|.|TRBV10-1
TGCGCCAGCAGTGAATCGGGGCCCGGGGAGCTGTTTTTT
CASSESGPGELFF
>TRBD1|TRBJ2-6|.|TRBV7-2
TGTGCCAGCAGCCTCCGAAACAGGGGACAGGCCGACTCTGGGGCCAACGTCCTGACTTTC
CASSLRNRGQADSGANVLTF
>.|TRBJ2-3|many|TRBV2
TGTGCCAGCAGCAGACGGGCTAGCACAGATACGCAGTATTTT
CASSRRASTDTQYF
>.|TRBJ2-7|few|TRBV9
TGTGCCAGCAGCCCGGATGTTTACGCGGAGCAGTACTTC
CASSPDVYAEQYF
>.|TRBJ1-1|.|TRBV6-1
TGTGCCAGCAGTGAAGCGTCGGACTCTGAAGCTCTCTTT
CASSEASDSEALF
>.|TRBJ1-6|.|TRBV5-8
TGTGCCAGCAGTTCTGGGTCCATTAATTCACCCCTCCACTTT
CASSSGSINSPLHF
>TRBD1|TRBJ1-5|.|TRBV7-2
TGTGCCAGCAGCGTTCAGGGGGGTGGCAATCAGCCCCAGCATTTT
CASSVQGGGNQPQHF
>.|TRBJ1-2|many|TRBV28
TGTGCCAGCAGTACGGGATCAGGACCCTATGGCTACACCTTC
CASSTGSGPYGYTF
>.|TRBJ2-1|few|TRBV6-9
TGTGCCAGCAGTTTCCAGAGGGATGGGGTTGATAATGAGCAGTTCTTC
CASSFQRDGVDNEQFF
>.|TRBJ2-7|many|TRBV29-1
TGCAGCGTTGAAGGTCTATCCTACGAGCAGTACTTC
CSVEGLSYEQYF